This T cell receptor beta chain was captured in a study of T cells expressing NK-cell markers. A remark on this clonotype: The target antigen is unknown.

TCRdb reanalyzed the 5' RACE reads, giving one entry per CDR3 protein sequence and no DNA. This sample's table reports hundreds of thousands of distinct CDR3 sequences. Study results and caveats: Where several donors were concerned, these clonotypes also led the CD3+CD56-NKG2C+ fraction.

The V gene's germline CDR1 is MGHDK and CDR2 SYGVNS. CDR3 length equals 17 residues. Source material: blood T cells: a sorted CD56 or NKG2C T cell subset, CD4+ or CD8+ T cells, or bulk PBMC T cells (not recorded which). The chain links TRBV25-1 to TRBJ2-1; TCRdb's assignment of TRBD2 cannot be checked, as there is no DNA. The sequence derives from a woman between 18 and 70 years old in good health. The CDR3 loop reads CASSPMTSGESYNEQFF. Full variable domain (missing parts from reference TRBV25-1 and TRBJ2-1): EADIYQTPRYLVIGTGKKITLECSQTMGHDKMYWYQQDPGMELHLIHYSYGVNSTEKGDLSSESTVSRIRTEHFPLTLESARPSHTSQYLCASSPMTSGESYNEQFFGPGTRLTVL.